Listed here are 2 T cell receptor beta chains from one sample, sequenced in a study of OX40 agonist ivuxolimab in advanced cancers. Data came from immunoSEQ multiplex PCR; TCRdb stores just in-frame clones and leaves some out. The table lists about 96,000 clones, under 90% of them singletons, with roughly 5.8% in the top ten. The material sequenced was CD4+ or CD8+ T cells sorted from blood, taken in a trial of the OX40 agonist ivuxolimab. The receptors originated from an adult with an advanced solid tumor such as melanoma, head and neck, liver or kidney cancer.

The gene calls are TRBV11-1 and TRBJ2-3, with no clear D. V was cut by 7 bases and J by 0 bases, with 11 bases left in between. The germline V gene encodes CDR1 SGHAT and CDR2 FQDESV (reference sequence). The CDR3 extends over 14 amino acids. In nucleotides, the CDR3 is TGTGCCAGCACGATGGGGTATAGCACAGATACGCAGTATTTT. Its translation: CASTMGYSTDTQYF.

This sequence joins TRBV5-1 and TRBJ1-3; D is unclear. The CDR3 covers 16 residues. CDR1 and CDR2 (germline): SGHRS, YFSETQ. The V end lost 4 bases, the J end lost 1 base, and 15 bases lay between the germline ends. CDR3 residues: CASSPGLRTSGNTIYF. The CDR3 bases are TGCGCCAGCAGCCCCGGGCTCCGGACGTCTGGAAACACCATATATTTT. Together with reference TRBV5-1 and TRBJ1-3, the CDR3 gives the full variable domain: KAGVTQTPRYLIKTRGQQVTLSCSPISGHRSVSWYQQTPGQGLQFLFEYFSETQRNKGNFPGRFSGRQFSNSRSEMNVSTLELGDSALYLCASSPGLRTSGNTIYFGEGSWLTVV.